Shown below are 10 T cell receptor beta chains from a single sample sequenced in a study of graft-versus-host responses after intestinal transplantation. Antigens for these TCRs are unknown. Only in-frame clones appear in the TCRdb table, and some are missing; sequencing was by immunoSEQ multiplex PCR. The sample includes about 110,000 clones, approximately 92% of them seen just once. The material was unstimulated CD4+ T cells sorted from spleen or lymph node cells, obtained before transplant. All receptors derive from a human donor who was the organ donor for an intestinal transplant.

The V call is TRBV19, the J call TRBJ1-5; 7 bases map to TRBD1. CDR1 and CDR2 (germline): LNHDA, SQIVND (reference sequence). The CDR3 consists of 16 residues. The V segment lost 5 bases and the J segment 5 bases; nucleotides outside the gene matches: 12. The CDR3 sequence: CASSESHRGGHQPQHF. The CDR3 DNA reads as TGTGCCAGTAGTGAAAGTCACAGGGGTGGCCATCAGCCCCAGCATTTT.

This clone was recorded once. The rearrangement links TRBV11-2 to TRBJ2-5; 16 bases fit TRBD2. Per germline, CDR1 SGHAT and CDR2 FQNNGV. V dropped 5 bases and J dropped 4; count of bases not matched to a gene: 7. The CDR3 runs 17 residues. CDR3 loop: CASSPGTSGRGRETQYF. CDR3 bases: TGTGCCAGCAGCCCGGGGACTAGCGGGAGGGGGCGAGAGACCCAGTACTTC.

The V gene is TRBV19, the J gene TRBJ2-5, with 7 bases matching TRBD1. J lost 3 bases, V lost 6 bases, and 4 bases had no gene match. Germline V gene sequence: CDR1 LNHDA, CDR2 SQIVND (reference sequence). The CDR3 consists of 13 residues. The CDR3 nucleotides are TGTGCCAGTAGCCTTGACAGGGAAGAGACCCAGTACTTC. It translates to CASSLDREETQYF.

This clone was observed a handful of times. The rearrangement joins TRBV28 to TRBJ2-7, with TRBD2 as a possible D gene (5 bases). CDR1 is MDHEN and CDR2 is SYDVKM in the germline V gene. Trimming removed 3 bases at V and 6 bases at J, with 9 bases between. The CDR3 is made up of 12 amino acids. This CDR3 reads CASSLGASEQYF. The CDR3 nucleotides are TGTGCCAGCAGTTTGGGAGCTAGCGAGCAGTACTTC.

The J gene is TRBJ2-5, the V gene TRBV9, with D uncertain. The length of the CDR3 is 12 residues. V lost 4 bases and J lost 5, with 9 bases in between. The germline V gene has CDR1 SGDLS and CDR2 YYNGEE. CDR3 sequence reads: CASSRVGETQYF. CDR3 DNA: TGTGCCAGCAGCAGAGTTGGGGAGACCCAGTACTTC.

This clone was observed once. V gene TRBV19 combines with J gene TRBJ2-7, with D possibly called TRBD1 or TRBD2 (6 bases each). In germline, CDR1 is LNHDA, CDR2 SQIVND (reference sequence). Trimming removed 5 bases at V and 3 bases at J, with 17 bases between. This CDR3 has 15 amino acids. The CDR3 spells CASSPLGGPYYEQYF. The CDR3, as DNA: TGTGCCAGTAGTCCCCTCGGGGGCCCTTACTACGAGCAGTACTTC.

The genes are TRBV7-6 and TRBJ2-2; D gene uncertain. In germline, CDR1 is SGHVS, CDR2 FNYEAQ. The CDR3 spans 15 residues. V lost 3 bases and J lost 0, with 8 bases in between. This chain's CDR3 is CASSFSVSNTGELFF. CDR3 coding DNA: TGTGCCAGCAGCTTCTCCGTATCGAACACCGGGGAGCTGTTTTTT.

The V call is TRBV19, the J call TRBJ2-2; D gene ambiguous. CDR1 is LNHDA, CDR2 SQIVND, per germline (reference sequence). This CDR3 is 15 amino acids long. V lost 3 bases, J lost 0 bases, and 8 bases lay in between. DNA for the CDR3: TGTGCCAGTAGTATTAGGGTTGCGAACACCGGGGAGCTGTTTTTT. The encoded protein is CASSIRVANTGELFF.

The chain uses TRBV30 and TRBJ2-7; D is ambiguous. Germline V gene lookup returns CDR1 GTSNPN and CDR2 SVGIG (reference sequence). The CDR3 runs 12 residues. V was trimmed by 0 bases and J by 5 bases, leaving 8 bases between them. In DNA form, the CDR3 reads TGTGCCTGGAGTGTACGAAGTGACGAGCAGTACTTC. Translated: CAWSVRSDEQYF.

This chain links TRBV18 with TRBJ2-1; D remains unclear. The CDR3 has 13 residues. The V end lost 1 base, the J end lost 5 bases, and 6 bases lay between the germline ends. CDR1 and CDR2 from the germline V gene are KGHSH and LQKENI. CDR3 sequence (DNA): TGTGCCAGCTCACCACTGAGAGACAATGAGCAGTTCTTC. This translates into CASSPLRDNEQFF.